A selection of T cell receptor beta chains follows, all from one sample in a study of cytomegalovirus exposure and HLA in healthy donors. Repertoires were generated with immunoSEQ multiplex PCR, while TCRdb's copy carries only in-frame clones and drops some. The data hold about 150,000 clones, with about 80% observed a single time. Sequences were obtained from PBMCs. Receptor source: a woman aged 40-49 years in good health and CMV-seronegative. Each CDR3 is given with its conserved first and last residue. D genes are given only for firm matches. The size of a clone is reported for some rows only, either as once, few or many, or as a class for expanded clones.

CDR3 protein: CSVEQGNYGYAF
CDR3 DNA: TGCAGCGTTGAACAGGGAAACTATGGCTACGCCTTC
D gene: NA
J gene: TRBJ1-2
V gene: TRBV29-1
clone size: NA

CDR3 protein: CASSSQRQETQYF
CDR3 DNA: TGTGCCAGCAGCTCGCAGCGCCAAGAGACCCAGTACTTC
D gene: NA
J gene: TRBJ2-5
V gene: TRBV7-9
clone size: NA

CDR3 protein: CASSLLSSGSTDTQYF
CDR3 DNA: TGTGCCAGCAGCTTATTGTCCAGCGGGTCCACAGATACGCAGTATTTT
D gene: NA
J gene: TRBJ2-3
V gene: TRBV11-2
clone size: NA

CDR3 protein: CASSLLAGVPYEQYF
CDR3 DNA: TGTGCCAGCAGCTTGCTAGCGGGAGTTCCCTACGAGCAGTACTTC
D gene: TRBD2
J gene: TRBJ2-7
V gene: TRBV7-8
clone size: NA

CDR3 protein: CASKAGGHTGELFF
CDR3 DNA: TGTGCCAGCAAAGCGGGGGGGCACACCGGGGAGCTGTTTTTT
D gene: TRBD2
J gene: TRBJ2-2
V gene: TRBV6-5
clone size: NA

CDR3 protein: CASSPLGQERDEKLFF
CDR3 DNA: TGTGCCAGCAGCCCGTTGGGACAGGAGAGGGATGAAAAACTGTTTTTT
D gene: TRBD1
J gene: TRBJ1-4
V gene: TRBV7-6
clone size: NA

CDR3 protein: CASSPGRGEQYF
CDR3 DNA: TGTGCCAGTAGTCCCGGGAGGGGTGAGCAGTACTTC
D gene: TRBD2
J gene: TRBJ2-7
V gene: TRBV19
clone size: NA

CDR3 protein: CASSPGQGGDTQYF
CDR3 DNA: TGCGCCAGCAGCCCCGGACAGGGTGGAGATACGCAGTATTTT
D gene: TRBD1
J gene: TRBJ2-3
V gene: TRBV5-1
clone size: NA

CDR3 protein: CASSSRPRAQVVYGYTF
CDR3 DNA: TGTGCCAGCAGCTCAAGACCCAGGGCCCAAGTGGTCTATGGCTACACCTTC
D gene: NA
J gene: TRBJ1-2
V gene: TRBV7-9
clone size: NA

CDR3 protein: CASSLRGAGMHQPQHF
CDR3 DNA: TGTGCCAGCAGCTTACGGGGGGCAGGGATGCATCAGCCCCAGCATTTT
D gene: NA
J gene: TRBJ1-5
V gene: TRBV5-8
clone size: NA

CDR3 protein: CASKIQGPLKDGELFF
CDR3 DNA: TGTGCCAGCAAGATACAGGGCCCCCTGAAGGACGGGGAGCTGTTTTTT
D gene: NA
J gene: TRBJ2-2
V gene: TRBV7-9
clone size: NA

CDR3 protein: CASSTETGLPTEQYF
CDR3 DNA: TGTGCCAGCAGCACCGAGACAGGTCTACCTACAGAGCAGTACTTC
D gene: NA
J gene: TRBJ2-7
V gene: TRBV13
clone size: NA

CDR3 protein: CASSEKTRALGYEQYF
CDR3 DNA: TGTGCCAGCAGTGAAAAAACGCGGGCACTTGGCTACGAGCAGTACTTC
D gene: NA
J gene: TRBJ2-7
V gene: TRBV2
clone size: NA

CDR3 protein: CASKDGGGPYNEQFF
CDR3 DNA: TGCGCCAGCAAGGATGGGGGGGGACCTTACAATGAGCAGTTCTTC
D gene: TRBD2
J gene: TRBJ2-1
V gene: TRBV4-1
clone size: NA

CDR3 protein: CAISGTGSGTEAFF
CDR3 DNA: TGTGCCATCAGCGGGACAGGGTCTGGCACTGAAGCTTTCTTT
D gene: TRBD1
J gene: TRBJ1-1
V gene: TRBV10-3
clone size: few

CDR3 protein: CASSLVGQGGNTEAFF
CDR3 DNA: TGCGCCAGCAGCTTGGTGGGACAGGGAGGGAACACTGAAGCTTTCTTT
D gene: TRBD1
J gene: TRBJ1-1
V gene: TRBV5-1
clone size: NA

CDR3 protein: CASSLGTSSGQFF
CDR3 DNA: TGCGCCAGCAGCTTAGGGACTAGTTCGGGGCAGTTCTTC
D gene: TRBD2
J gene: TRBJ2-1
V gene: TRBV5-1
clone size: once

CDR3 protein: CATSRGIGDSNYGYTF
CDR3 DNA: TGTGCCACCAGCAGAGGAATAGGCGACAGCAACTATGGCTACACCTTC
D gene: NA
J gene: TRBJ1-2
V gene: TRBV15
clone size: once

CDR3 protein: CASSRDRGLRGYGYTF
CDR3 DNA: TGTGCCAGCAGCCGGGACAGGGGGCTTCGGGGCTATGGCTACACCTTC
D gene: TRBD1
J gene: TRBJ1-2
V gene: TRBV5-4
clone size: NA

CDR3 protein: CASKRGRDGTGELFF
CDR3 DNA: TGTGCCAGCAAAAGGGGGCGGGACGGTACCGGGGAGCTGTTTTTT
D gene: NA
J gene: TRBJ2-2
V gene: TRBV6-1
clone size: NA

CDR3 protein: CASSQEGGRRYEQYF
CDR3 DNA: TGCGCCAGCAGCCAAGAGGGGGGACGTAGGTACGAGCAGTACTTC
D gene: NA
J gene: TRBJ2-7
V gene: TRBV4-1
clone size: NA

CDR3 protein: CAREGTGAHTGELFF
CDR3 DNA: TGTGCCAGGGAGGGGACAGGGGCTCACACCGGGGAGCTGTTTTTT
D gene: TRBD1
J gene: TRBJ2-2
V gene: TRBV19
clone size: NA

CDR3 protein: CASSELPRTEYFPEAFF
CDR3 DNA: TGCGCCAGCAGTGAGCTTCCCCGGACAGAGTATTTTCCTGAAGCTTTCTTT
D gene: NA
J gene: TRBJ1-1
V gene: TRBV10-1
clone size: few

CDR3 protein: CAAGRAGVLTF
CDR3 DNA: TGTGCGGCGGGGAGGGCCGGCGTCCTGACTTTC
D gene: TRBD2
J gene: TRBJ2-6
V gene: TRBV30
clone size: NA